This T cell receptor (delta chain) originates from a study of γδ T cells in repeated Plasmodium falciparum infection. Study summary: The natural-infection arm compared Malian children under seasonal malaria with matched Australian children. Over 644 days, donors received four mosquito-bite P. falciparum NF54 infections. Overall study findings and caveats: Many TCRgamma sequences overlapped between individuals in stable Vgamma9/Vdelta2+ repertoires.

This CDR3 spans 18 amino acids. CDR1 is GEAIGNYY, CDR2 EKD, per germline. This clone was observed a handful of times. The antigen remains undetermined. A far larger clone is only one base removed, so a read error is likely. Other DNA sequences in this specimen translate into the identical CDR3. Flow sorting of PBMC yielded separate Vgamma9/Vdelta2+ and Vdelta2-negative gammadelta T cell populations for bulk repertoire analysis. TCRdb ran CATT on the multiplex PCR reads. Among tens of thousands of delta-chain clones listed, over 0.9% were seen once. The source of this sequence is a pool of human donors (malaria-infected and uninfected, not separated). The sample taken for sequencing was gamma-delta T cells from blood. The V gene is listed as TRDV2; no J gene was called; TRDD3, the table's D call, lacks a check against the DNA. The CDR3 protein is CACDTVTPLGDRSGLLIF. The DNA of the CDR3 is TGTGCCTGTGACACCGTAACCCCCCTGGGGGACCGCTCCGGGTTGCTCATCTTT.